The sample holds one count of the clone carrying this TCR beta chain. The CDR3 extends over 11 amino acids. V shed 8 bases and J shed 9 bases, with 11 bases lying between them. The germline CDR1 and CDR2 sequences are LGHDT and YNNKEL (reference sequence). This entry comes from a study of CD8 T cells in Susac syndrome. cDNA came from about 0.46 to 1 ug RNA primed by random hexamers. Via MiXCR, TCRdb re-called the immunoSEQ multiplex PCR reads, giving one row per CDR3 protein. The sample includes 200,000 or so distinct CDR3 sequences, around 96% seen only once; the top ten take under 0.095%. Material for sequencing was CD4+ T cells from PBMCs. This chain uses TRBV3-1 with TRBJ2-1; D uncertain. This sequence was found in a human donor with multiple sclerosis. CDR3 sequence reads: CASGEWSEQFF. The DNA for the CDR3 is TGTGCCAGCGGGGAATGGAGTGAGCAGTTCTTC.